This TCR beta chain derives from a study of blood T cell repertoires in COVID-19 (dated by TCRdb to 2018 to 2021). Context from the whole study: Samples from collaborators originated in the United States, Italy and Spain and spanned both the acute and convalescent phases of COVID-19. The material from the prospective study consisted of cDNA or gDNA derived from T cells, B-cell-depleted T cells, or PBMCs. Subjects who had been exposed to COVID-19, were actively infected with it, or had recovered from it provided the deeply sampled blood TCRbeta repertoires that made up the dataset. The repertoires were released in a freely available public database intended as a resource for research on the immune response to SARS-CoV-2. Samples came from the ongoing ImmuneRACE study (first 160 participants) plus 1,254 subjects from 6 global collaborators. A de-identified subject ID, COVID-19 status, age in years and sex were almost always included in the sample metadata. HLA class I and class II types, where available, came from metadata supplied by the sample provider rather than from assay-based typing.

Notes on this clone: Its target antigen remains unknown. No base quality information exists; no much larger clone differs at one position.

What the authors observed across the whole study: How much clinical and demographic metadata was included differed by source and by participant, and the metadata was provided uncurated.

In the prospective study, participants were roughly 18 to 90 years old, resided in about two dozen geographic areas of the United States, and were enrolled through a virtual design. Cohort assignment in the prospective study relied on participant-reported clinical history from a screening survey and a study questionnaire. For ImmuneRACE Cohort 3, a participant was defined as recovered based on two consecutive negative NP/OP PCR tests, clearance by a healthcare professional, or resolution of symptoms. Mobile phlebotomists in the prospective study collected whole blood, serum and a nasopharyngeal or oropharyngeal swab from every participant. Additional blood draws and questionnaires over a 2-month period could optionally be provided by prospective study participants. Before DNA extraction, blood samples from the prospective study were shipped at room temperature or frozen. TCRbeta CDR3 regions were amplified from genomic DNA using the immunoSEQ Assay, a bias-controlled multiplex PCR. Processing in the source paper ran as follows. The number of nucleated cells in each sample was estimated from the amplification of reference gene primers within the assay. To quantify the absolute abundance of each unique TCRbeta CDR3 rearrangement, sequence reads were collapsed and filtered. For each sample, productive Simpson clonality was calculated as the square root of Simpson's diversity index over productive rearrangements. TCRdb mirrors the immuneACCESS table, restricted to in-frame sequences. Some clones are absent from its copies; in checked studies, under half trace to an unresolved V gene, and the reason for the others is unknown. Clonal size and the V and J genes are those of that table, whereas D and trimming came from the DNA. Within this sample are 180,000 or so clones, with more than 65% of them counted one time only. The ten largest make up nearly 15% of the sample.

There are 17 amino acids in the CDR3, from cysteine to phenylalanine inclusive. The kept DNA is CDR3 alone, 51 bases in frame from the first base. For CDR1 and CDR2, the germline V gene (reference sequence) lists LGHDT and YNNKEL. The germline V end is reduced by 1 base and the J end by 5 bases; junction bases left unmatched: 11. The sample consisted of PBMCs or T cells enriched from blood (not recorded which). The sequence was obtained from a man aged 50 to 60 who had recovered from COVID-19. The rearranged segments are TRBV3-1 (or the pseudogene TRBV3-2) and TRBJ2-5; 9 bases in the middle match TRBD2. The nucleotide sequence reads TGTGCCAGCAGCCAAGTTCTCGGGACTAGCATAGGGGAGACCCAGTACTTC. The resulting protein is CASSQVLGTSIGETQYF.